This passage covers 20 T cell receptor beta chains from one sample sequenced in a study of shared clonotypes between healthy human individuals. Measured with immunoSEQ multiplex PCR; TCRdb has only the in-frame clones, and not every one. The sample shows 2 million to 2.5 million clones, approximately 96% of them seen only once. Sequenced input: naive CD4+ T cells sorted from blood. The sample's subset: CD45RA+ positively selected. The source is a man aged 18-30 years in good health.

This chain links TRBV5-6 with TRBJ2-7; 9 bases are shared with TRBD2. CDR3 size: 18 residues. CDR1 is SGHDT and CDR2 is YYEEEE in the germline V gene. After removal of 6 bases from V and 0 bases from J, the junction contained 16 bases not matched to a gene. The CDR3 region is CASTFYTLLAGPSYEQYF. The CDR3 region has the DNA TGTGCCAGCACCTTTTACACTTTACTAGCGGGTCCCTCCTACGAGCAGTACTTC.

V usage is TRBV7-9 and J usage is TRBJ1-5; a possible D gene is TRBD1 (6 bases). V lost 5 bases and J 0 bases, leaving 20 bases between the germline ends. In germline, CDR1 is SEHNR, CDR2 FQNEAQ (reference sequence). The CDR3 has 18 residues. In nucleotides, the CDR3 is TGTGCCAGCAGCGATACCGACAGGCCGCATTATAGCAATCAGCCCCAGCATTTT. This sequence encodes CASSDTDRPHYSNQPQHF.

The J gene is TRBJ2-5, the V gene TRBV5-1; no clear D gene. V was shortened by 4 bases and J by 5 bases, with 9 bases between the two germline ends. The CDR3 sequence is 12 residues long. Germline V CDR1 and CDR2: SGHRS, YFSETQ. CDR3 bases: TGCGCCAGCAGCGGACCGACGGAGACCCAGTACTTC. It encodes CASSGPTETQYF.

This chain uses TRBV6-4 with TRBJ2-4; D not resolved. The V end lost 3 bases, the J end lost 0 bases, and 18 bases lay between the germline ends. Germline lookup yields CDR1 MRHNA and CDR2 SNTAGT. The CDR3 is 18 residues long. The CDR3 coding sequence is TGTGCCAGCAGTGAGAGGCTGCGGCATTCCCTAGCCAAAAACATTCAGTACTTC. Its translation: CASSERLRHSLAKNIQYF.

This CDR3 reads CAWTRGAAGANVLTF. The CDR3 nucleotides read TGTGCCTGGACCCGGGGGGCGGCTGGGGCCAACGTCCTGACTTTC. V gene TRBV30 combines with J gene TRBJ2-6; the D gene is possibly TRBD2 (7 bases). This CDR3 comprises 15 residues. Trimming left V 4 bases short and J 2 bases short, with 12 bases between. Germline V gene sequence: CDR1 GTSNPN, CDR2 SVGIG (reference sequence).

This chain uses TRBV5-1 with TRBJ2-1, with 11 bases that match TRBD2. CDR3 length: 15 residues. CDR1 and CDR2 (germline): SGHRS, YFSETQ. The J segment lost 7 bases and the V segment lost 4 bases, leaving 7 bases of the junction unmatched. CDR3 loop: CASSITSGRSNEQFF. CDR3 DNA sequence: TGCGCCAGCAGCATTACTAGCGGGAGATCTAATGAGCAGTTCTTC.

This clone was observed once. The chain carries TRBV11-2 and TRBJ2-7; D may match TRBD1 or TRBD2 (5 bases each). The V end was cut by 3 bases, the J end by 7 bases, with 13 bases between. The germline CDR1 and CDR2 sequences are SGHAT and FQNNGV. The CDR3 contains 13 residues. The CDR3 bases are TGTGCCAGCAGCTTGGCAGGGACGCATGAGCAGTACTTC. This translates into CASSLAGTHEQYF.

The V and J genes are TRBV15 and TRBJ2-5, with 9 bases aligning to TRBD2. The V segment lost 1 base and the J segment 4 bases; nucleotides outside the gene matches: 10. This CDR3 is built from 17 residues. In germline, CDR1 is LNHNV, CDR2 YYDKDF (reference sequence). CDR3 protein: CATSRASSGRKRETQYF. The CDR3 DNA reads TGTGCCACCAGCAGAGCTAGTAGCGGGAGAAAAAGAGAGACCCAGTACTTC.

The chain carries TRBV5-1 and TRBJ2-7; no clear D. V was shortened by 2 bases and J by 0 bases, with 12 bases between the two germline ends. Germline V lookup: CDR1 SGHRS, CDR2 YFSETQ. The CDR3 extends over 15 amino acids. CDR3 amino acids: CASSLGQLNSYEQYF. In DNA, the CDR3 is TGCGCCAGCAGCTTAGGGCAATTGAACTCCTACGAGCAGTACTTC.

This clone was recorded only once. This chain connects TRBV5-5 to TRBJ1-5, with 7 bases identical to TRBD1. V lost 3 bases and J lost 5; bases outside the gene matches: 5. This CDR3 contains 14 residues. Per the germline V gene, CDR1 is SGHKS and CDR2 is YYEKEE (reference sequence). CDR3 in DNA: TGTGCCAGCAGCTGGGGTCAGGGGGATCAGCCCCAGCATTTT. Its protein product is CASSWGQGDQPQHF.

The V gene is TRBV11-3, the J gene TRBJ2-3, with D unclear. The CDR3 extends over 15 amino acids. V was pared by 0 bases and J by 2 bases, with 9 bases between. Germline-derived CDR1 and CDR2 are SGHNT and YENEEA. In DNA, the CDR3 is TGTGCCAGCAGCTTAGATGGTTCAGACACAGATACGCAGTATTTT. Translated, it gives CASSLDGSDTDTQYF.

The chain joins TRBV25-1 to TRBJ2-5; 9 nucleotides match TRBD1. CDR1 is MGHDK, CDR2 SYGVNS, per germline. This CDR3 region has 17 residues. V trimming: 3 bases; J trimming: 4 bases; junction bases outside the gene matches: 12. The CDR3 nucleotides are TGTGCCAGCAGTGACCAACTTGGACAGGGGTGGGGAGAGACCCAGTACTTC. It yields the protein CASSDQLGQGWGETQYF.

This rearrangement joins TRBV9 to TRBJ1-5; D unresolved. This CDR3 is 13 amino acids long. Germline CDR1 is SGDLS and CDR2 is YYNGEE. Trimming stripped 0 bases from V and 6 bases from J, with 7 bases between. In DNA form, the CDR3 reads TGTGCCAGCAGCGTAGGGGAGGCTCAGCCCCAGCATTTT. The encoded protein is CASSVGEAQPQHF.

The chain joins TRBV10-3 to TRBJ2-3; 11 nucleotides line up with TRBD2. Germline V lookup: CDR1 ENHRY, CDR2 SYGVKD. The CDR3 totals 17 residues. V was pared by 4 bases and J by 0 bases, with 6 bases of the junction left unmatched. The CDR3 DNA follows: TGTGCCATCAGTGGTACTAGCGGGGGCGTAAGCACAGATACGCAGTATTTT. Translation gives CAISGTSGGVSTDTQYF.

Points on this clone: The same CDR3 can be traced to other DNA sequences in this sample. CDR3 nucleotides: TGTGCCAGCAGCCTGGGACTTGACTACGAGCAGTACTTC. It encodes CASSLGLDYEQYF. The V and J genes are TRBV11-2 and TRBJ2-7; TRBD2 is a possible D gene (6 bases). Trimming left V 5 bases short and J 3 bases short, with 11 bases between. This CDR3 is 13 amino acids long. Germline values: CDR1 SGHAT, CDR2 FQNNGV.

The chain carries TRBV6-6 and TRBJ1-2, with 7 positions matching TRBD1. The CDR3 has 15 amino acids. Trimming at V came to 8 bases and at J to 5 bases, leaving 14 bases not matched to a gene. Germline CDR1 is MNHNY and CDR2 is SVGAGI (reference sequence). The CDR3 DNA reads as TGTGCCAGCGATCTAACCGGGACAGCTGATTATGGCTACACCTTC. Translated, it gives CASDLTGTADYGYTF.

The gene calls are TRBV30 and TRBJ1-1; TRBD1 is a possible D gene (6 bases). The CDR3 contains 14 residues. The germline V gene encodes CDR1 GTSNPN and CDR2 SVGIG (reference sequence). V was trimmed by 8 bases and J by 6 bases, leaving 22 bases between them. The CDR3 protein is CALYPGGRWAEAFF. The CDR3 DNA reads TGTGCCCTCTACCCGGGGGGGCGCTGGGCTGAAGCTTTCTTT.

The V call is TRBV28, the J call TRBJ2-5; D is possibly TRBD2 (6 bases). The CDR3 covers 12 residues. The V and J ends lost 2 bases and 10 bases respectively, with 11 bases between them. Germline-derived CDR1 and CDR2 are MDHEN and SYDVKM. CDR3: CASSLRRGGQYF. DNA of the CDR3: TGTGCCAGCAGTTTAAGGAGGGGAGGCCAGTACTTC.

This clone was picked up one time. The chain joins TRBV7-8 to TRBJ1-3; D is possibly TRBD1 (6 bases). V was trimmed by 4 bases and J by 1 base, leaving 11 bases between them. CDR1 is SGHVS and CDR2 is FQNEAQ in the germline V gene. CDR3 length: 15 amino acids. The CDR3 loop is CASSYNTGSGNTIYF. The CDR3 bases are TGTGCCAGCAGCTACAATACAGGGTCTGGAAACACCATATATTTT.

This rearrangement joins TRBV7-2 to TRBJ2-7, with TRBD2 matching 8 bases. The junction had 7 bases not matched to a gene; V was cut back by 1 base and J by 5 bases. Germline assignment: CDR1 SGHTA and CDR2 FQGNSA. The CDR3 contains 15 residues. DNA of the CDR3: TGTGCCAGCAGCTTAGAAGGGACTAGTACCGACGAGCAGTACTTC. Its translation: CASSLEGTSTDEQYF.